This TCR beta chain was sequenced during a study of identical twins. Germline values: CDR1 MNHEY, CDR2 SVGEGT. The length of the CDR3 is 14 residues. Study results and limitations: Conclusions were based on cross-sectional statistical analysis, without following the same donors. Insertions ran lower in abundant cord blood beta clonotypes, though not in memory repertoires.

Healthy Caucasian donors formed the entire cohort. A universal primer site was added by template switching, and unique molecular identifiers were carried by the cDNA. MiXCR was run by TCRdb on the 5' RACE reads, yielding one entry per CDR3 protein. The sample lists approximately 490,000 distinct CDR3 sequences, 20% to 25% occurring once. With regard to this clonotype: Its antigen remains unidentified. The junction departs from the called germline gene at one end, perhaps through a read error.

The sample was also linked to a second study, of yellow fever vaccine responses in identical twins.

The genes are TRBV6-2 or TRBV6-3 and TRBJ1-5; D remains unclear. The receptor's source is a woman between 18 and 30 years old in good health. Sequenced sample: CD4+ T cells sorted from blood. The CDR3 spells CASSYDGINQAQHF. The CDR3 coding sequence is TGTGCCAGCAGTTACGACGGAATCAATCAGGCCCAGCATTTT.